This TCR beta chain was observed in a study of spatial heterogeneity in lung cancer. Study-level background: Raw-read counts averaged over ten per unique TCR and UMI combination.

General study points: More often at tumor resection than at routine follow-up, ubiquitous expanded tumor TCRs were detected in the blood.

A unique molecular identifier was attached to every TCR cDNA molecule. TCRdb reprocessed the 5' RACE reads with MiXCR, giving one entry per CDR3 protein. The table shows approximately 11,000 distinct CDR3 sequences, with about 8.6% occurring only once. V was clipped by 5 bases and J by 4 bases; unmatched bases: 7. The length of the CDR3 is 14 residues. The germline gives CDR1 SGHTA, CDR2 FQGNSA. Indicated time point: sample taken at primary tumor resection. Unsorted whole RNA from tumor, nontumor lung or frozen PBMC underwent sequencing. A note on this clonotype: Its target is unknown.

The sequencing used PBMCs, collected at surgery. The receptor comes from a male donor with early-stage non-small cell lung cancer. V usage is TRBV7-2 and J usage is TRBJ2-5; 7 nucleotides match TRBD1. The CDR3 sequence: CASSDRVRAETQYF. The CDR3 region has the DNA TGTGCCAGCAGCGACAGGGTCCGGGCAGAGACCCAGTACTTC.